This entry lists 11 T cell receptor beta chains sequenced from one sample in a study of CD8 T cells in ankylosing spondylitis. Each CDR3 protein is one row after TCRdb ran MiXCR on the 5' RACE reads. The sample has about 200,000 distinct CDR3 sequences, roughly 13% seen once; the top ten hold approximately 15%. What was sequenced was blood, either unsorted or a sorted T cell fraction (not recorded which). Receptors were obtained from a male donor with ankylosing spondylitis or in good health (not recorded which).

CDR3: CASSLLGYYGYTF. In nucleotides, the CDR3 is TGTGCCAGCAGCTTACTCGGCTACTATGGCTACACCTTC. This chain joins TRBV7-9 and TRBJ1-2; D remains unclear. Germline assignment: CDR1 SEHNR and CDR2 FQNEAQ (reference sequence). V shed 2 bases and J shed 3 bases, with 7 bases lying between them. This CDR3 comprises 13 residues. The full variable domain, its missing parts supplied by reference TRBV7-9 and TRBJ1-2, is DTGVSQNPRHKITKRGQNVTFRCDPISEHNRLYWYRQTLGQGPEFLTYFQNEAQLEKSRLLSDRFSAERPKGSFSTLEIQRTEQGDSAMYLCASSLLGYYGYTFGSGTRLTVV.

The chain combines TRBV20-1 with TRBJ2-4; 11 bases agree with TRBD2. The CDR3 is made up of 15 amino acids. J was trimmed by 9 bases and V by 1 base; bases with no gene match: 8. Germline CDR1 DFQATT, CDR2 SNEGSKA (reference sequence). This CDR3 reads CSARVSGRADGIQYF. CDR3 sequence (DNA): TGCAGTGCTAGAGTTAGCGGGAGGGCCGACGGCATTCAGTACTTC.

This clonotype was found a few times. This CDR3 is CATGHSGAADTQYF. CDR3 nucleotide sequence: TGTGCCACTGGTCATAGCGGGGCAGCAGATACGCAGTATTTT. V is TRBV24-1 and J is TRBJ2-3, with 8 bases fitting TRBD2. V lost 10 bases to trimming and J lost 4 bases; unmatched junction nucleotides: 9. The CDR3 covers 14 residues. Per germline, CDR1 KGHDR and CDR2 SFDVKD.

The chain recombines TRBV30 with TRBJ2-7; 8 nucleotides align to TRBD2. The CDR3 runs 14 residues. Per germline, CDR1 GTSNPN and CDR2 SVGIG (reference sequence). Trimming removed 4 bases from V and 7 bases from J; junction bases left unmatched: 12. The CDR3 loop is CAWTGGREAGEQYF. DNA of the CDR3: TGTGCCTGGACGGGCGGGCGGGAGGCGGGAGAGCAGTACTTC.

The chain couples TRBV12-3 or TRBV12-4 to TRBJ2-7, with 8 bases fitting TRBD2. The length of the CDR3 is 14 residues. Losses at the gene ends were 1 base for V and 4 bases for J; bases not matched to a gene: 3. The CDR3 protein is CASSLEPSGYEQYF. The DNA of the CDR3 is TGTGCCAGCAGTTTAGAGCCTAGCGGGTACGAGCAGTACTTC.

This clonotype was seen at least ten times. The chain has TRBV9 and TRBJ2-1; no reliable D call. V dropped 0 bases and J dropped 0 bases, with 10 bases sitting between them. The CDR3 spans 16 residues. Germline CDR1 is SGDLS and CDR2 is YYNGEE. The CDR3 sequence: CASSVESWSSYNEQFF. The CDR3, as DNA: TGTGCCAGCAGCGTAGAAAGCTGGAGCTCCTACAATGAGCAGTTCTTC. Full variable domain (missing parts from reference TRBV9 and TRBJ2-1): DSGVTQTPKHLITATGQRVTLRCSPRSGDLSVYWYQQSLDQGLQFLIQYYNGEERAKGNILERFSAQQFPDLHSELNLSSLELGDSALYFCASSVESWSSYNEQFFGPGTRLTVL.

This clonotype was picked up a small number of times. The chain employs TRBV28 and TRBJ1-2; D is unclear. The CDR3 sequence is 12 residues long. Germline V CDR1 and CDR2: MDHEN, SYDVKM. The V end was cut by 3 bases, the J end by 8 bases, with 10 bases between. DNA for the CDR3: TGTGCCAGCAGTTTTGGGGAGGAGGGCTACACCTTC. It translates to CASSFGEEGYTF.

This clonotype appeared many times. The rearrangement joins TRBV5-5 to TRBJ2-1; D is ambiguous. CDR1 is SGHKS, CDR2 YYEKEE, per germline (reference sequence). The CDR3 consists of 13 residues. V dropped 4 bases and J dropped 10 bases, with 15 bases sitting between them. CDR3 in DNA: TGTGCCAGCAGCACCCTTAACATGGTAGAGCAGTTCTTC. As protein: CASSTLNMVEQFF.

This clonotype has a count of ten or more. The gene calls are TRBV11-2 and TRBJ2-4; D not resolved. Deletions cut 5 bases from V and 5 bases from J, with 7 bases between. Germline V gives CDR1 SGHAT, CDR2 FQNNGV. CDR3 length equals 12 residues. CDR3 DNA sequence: TGTGCCAGCAGCCTTAATCAAAACATTCAGTACTTC. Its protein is CASSLNQNIQYF.

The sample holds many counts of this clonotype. The CDR3 protein is CASSFGPEQYF. The CDR3 region has the DNA TGTGCCAGCAGCTTCGGACCCGAGCAGTACTTC. This chain joins TRBV5-5 and TRBJ2-7; no reliable D call. Deletions cut 2 bases from V and 6 bases from J, with 6 bases between. Germline CDR1 and CDR2: SGHKS and YYEKEE (reference sequence). The length of the CDR3 is 11 residues.

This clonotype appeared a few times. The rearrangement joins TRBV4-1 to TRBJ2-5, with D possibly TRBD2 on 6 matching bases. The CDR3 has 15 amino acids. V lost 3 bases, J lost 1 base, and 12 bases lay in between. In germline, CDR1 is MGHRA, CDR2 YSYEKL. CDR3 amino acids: CASSQAGFVQETQYF. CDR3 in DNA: TGCGCCAGCAGCCAGGCGGGGTTTGTCCAAGAGACCCAGTACTTC.